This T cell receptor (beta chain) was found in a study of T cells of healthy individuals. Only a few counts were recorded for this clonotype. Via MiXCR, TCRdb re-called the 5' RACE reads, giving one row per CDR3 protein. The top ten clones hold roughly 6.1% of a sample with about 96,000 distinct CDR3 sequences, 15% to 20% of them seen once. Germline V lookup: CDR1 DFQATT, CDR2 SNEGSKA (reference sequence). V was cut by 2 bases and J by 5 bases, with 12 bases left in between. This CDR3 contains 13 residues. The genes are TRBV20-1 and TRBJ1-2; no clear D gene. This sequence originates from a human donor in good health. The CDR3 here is CSARPLGLYGYTF. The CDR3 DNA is TGCAGTGCTAGACCCCTCGGGCTTTATGGCTACACCTTC.